The 15 T cell receptor beta chains below were found in one sample sequenced in a study of Ad26.COV2.S vaccination and SARS-CoV-2 variants. The treatment here: about 20 received Ad26.COV2.S at low or high dose, single or two shots; 5 received placebo; per-sample allocation not given. On day 63 after the first injection, vaccine and placebo recipients gave samples. Profiled with immunoSEQ multiplex PCR; TCRdb holds only in-frame clones, not every one. Of approximately 350,000 clones listed, about four fifths were seen once; the top ten hold nearly 7.5%. This sample comprised peripheral blood, obtained in a trial of Ad26.COV2.S vaccine versus placebo. Every receptor here comes from a person between 18 and 59 years old who received the Ad26.COV2.S COVID-19 vaccine or a placebo.

The J gene is TRBJ2-3, the V gene TRBV10-3; 7 bases fit TRBD2. Germline V CDR1 and CDR2: ENHRY, SYGVKD. The CDR3 contains 14 residues. V gave up 8 bases and J gave up 1 base; unmatched junction bases: 6. CDR3 region: CAIGGGAGTDTQYF. CDR3 DNA: TGTGCCATCGGGGGAGGGGCAGGCACAGATACGCAGTATTTT.

This chain joins TRBV6-6 and TRBJ2-1; unclear D gene. The V and J ends lost 4 bases and 9 bases respectively, with 4 bases between them. Looked up from germline, CDR1 is MNHNY and CDR2 is SVGAGI (reference sequence). The CDR3 totals 10 residues. This CDR3 reads CASSFREQFF. DNA for the CDR3: TGTGCCAGCAGTTTTCGTGAGCAGTTCTTC.

V is TRBV27 and J is TRBJ2-1; 9 bases align to TRBD2. The CDR3 is made up of 16 amino acids. V lost 5 bases, J lost 0 bases, and 5 bases stayed unmatched. Germline V lookup: CDR1 MNHEY, CDR2 SMNVEV (reference sequence). The CDR3 coding sequence is TGTGCCAGCAGTCCTCATAGCGGGAGCTCCTACAATGAGCAGTTCTTC. Translating it yields CASSPHSGSSYNEQFF.

The CDR3 spells CASSLLPSSNQPQHF. For the CDR3, the DNA is TGTGCCAGCAGTTTACTCCCCAGTTCCAATCAGCCCCAGCATTTT. The chain links TRBV27 to TRBJ1-5; D is unresolved. Germline lookup yields CDR1 MNHEY and CDR2 SMNVEV (reference sequence). The CDR3 runs to 15 residues. Trimming stripped 2 bases from V and 3 bases from J, with 11 bases between.

With respect to this clone: The sample contains more than one DNA sequence encoding this CDR3. The chain recombines TRBV5-1 with TRBJ1-1; TRBD1 agrees at 8 bases. From germline, CDR1 is SGHRS and CDR2 YFSETQ. The V gene end was trimmed by 0 bases and the J gene end by 5 bases; junction bases not matched to a gene: 3. The CDR3 is made up of 14 amino acids. The CDR3 here is CASSLDRGRTEAFF. The CDR3 coding sequence is TGCGCCAGCAGCTTGGACAGGGGGAGGACTGAAGCTTTCTTT.

This clone was seen only a few times. The genes are TRBV4-1 and TRBJ1-6; TRBD1 aligns across 8 bases. Germline loops: CDR1 MGHRA, CDR2 YSYEKL. V was pared by 0 bases and J by 7 bases, with 2 bases of the junction left unmatched. The CDR3 has 15 residues. The DNA of the CDR3 is TGCGCCAGCAGCCAAGACAGGGGGCCCAATTCACCCCTCCACTTT. This encodes CASSQDRGPNSPLHF.

This clone was recorded only once. The chain links TRBV5-4 to TRBJ2-2; perhaps TRBD1 as D (6 bases). Germline loops: CDR1 SGHNT, CDR2 YYREEE (reference sequence). With 1 base removed from V and 6 bases from J, the gap between germline ends came to 13 bases. This CDR3 is built from 15 residues. CDR3 region: CASSLYGGRAGELFF. The CDR3 nucleotides read TGTGCCAGCAGCTTGTATGGGGGCAGGGCCGGGGAGCTGTTTTTT.

Only one count was recorded for this clone. This sequence joins TRBV15 and TRBJ2-3; TRBD1 matches at 11 bases. There are 17 residues in the CDR3. Germline trimming cut 2 bases from V and 2 bases from J; bases unmatched to any gene: 6. CDR1 and CDR2 (germline): LNHNV, YYDKDF (reference sequence). The CDR3 region has the DNA TGTGCCACCAGCAGACCCCGGGACAGGGGGGTCACAGATACGCAGTATTTT. It translates to CATSRPRDRGVTDTQYF.

The chain couples TRBV5-1 to TRBJ1-2; D gene unclear. With 4 bases removed from V and 8 bases from J, the gap between germline ends came to 15 bases. Germline V gives CDR1 SGHRS, CDR2 YFSETQ. The CDR3 has 13 amino acids. As DNA, the CDR3 is TGCGCCAGCAGCCCCGGGGTCAGCGGAGGCTACACCTTC. Its translation is CASSPGVSGGYTF.

CDR3 nucleotides: TGTGCCAGCGAGTCCTCAGGGGAGAATAATTCACCCCTCCACTTT. Its protein product is CASESSGENNSPLHF. The genes are TRBV13 and TRBJ1-6; a weak D match, TRBD1 (6 bases). The CDR3 is 15 amino acids. V gave up 8 bases and J gave up 5 bases, with 16 bases separating them. Germline V CDR1 and CDR2: PRHDT, FYEKMQ (reference sequence).

The J gene is TRBJ1-6, the V gene TRBV13, with D possibly being TRBD1 (5 bases). The CDR3 consists of 15 residues. Germline CDR1 and CDR2: PRHDT and FYEKMQ (reference sequence). Deletions cut 5 bases from V and 7 bases from J, with 15 bases between. CDR3 in amino acids: CASSRAGGNNSPLHF. CDR3 coding DNA: TGTGCCAGCAGCCGGGCGGGGGGGAACAATTCACCCCTCCACTTT.

CDR3: CASSFSRGTEAFF. The CDR3 DNA is TGTGCCAGCAGCTTCTCCCGGGGAACTGAAGCTTTCTTT. The chain has TRBV7-2 and TRBJ1-1, with D hard to call. The CDR3 covers 13 residues. Trimming pared 3 bases from V and 5 bases from J, leaving 10 bases between. The V gene's germline CDR1 is SGHTA and CDR2 FQGNSA.

This chain connects TRBV27 to TRBJ1-5, with D possibly TRBD1 on 5 matching bases. Germline assignment: CDR1 MNHEY and CDR2 SMNVEV (reference sequence). There are 16 residues in the CDR3. V lost 4 bases to trimming and J lost 4 bases, with 17 bases between them. The CDR3 region has the DNA TGTGCCAGCAGTTCCACCATACGGGGCGAAAATCAGCCCCAGCATTTT. Translated: CASSSTIRGENQPQHF.

The chain is built from TRBV5-1 and TRBJ1-2; weak D call: TRBD1 (5 bases). CDR3 length: 12 residues. The V end was cut by 3 bases, the J end by 8 bases, with 11 bases between. From germline, CDR1 is SGHRS and CDR2 YFSETQ. Here the CDR3 DNA reads TGCGCCAGCAGCTGGAGGGGTAGCGGCTACACCTTC. Residues: CASSWRGSGYTF.

The chain uses TRBV5-1 and TRBJ2-5, with 8 bases that match TRBD2. This CDR3 is built from 15 residues. Trimming cost V 2 bases and J 5 bases; bases outside gene matches: 8. In germline, CDR1 is SGHRS, CDR2 YFSETQ. The CDR3 DNA is TGCGCCAGCAGCTTACCCTATGCGGGAGGCGAGACCCAGTACTTC. Translating gives CASSLPYAGGETQYF.